This T cell receptor beta chain is from a study of response to subunit inactivated influenza vaccine (dated by TCRdb to 2016 to 2019). Background for the entire study: Deep quantitative T cell receptor repertoire profiling was used in the study to track responses to a trivalent subunit inactivated influenza vaccine.

Points on this clonotype: The antigen this receptor binds is unknown. No quality values exist for individual bases; no much larger clone is one base distant.

Beyond this particular receptor, the publication reports: The authors suggested that each seasonal influenza vaccination may recruit only a limited number of new T cells.

From cysteine to phenylalanine, the CDR3 is 18 amino acids long. Of the read, only the CDR3 DNA is kept; its 54 bases are in frame from base 1. V is cut back by 5 bases and J by 0 bases, with 5 bases in the junction unmatched. Preparation of the library involved RT-PCR. The sample was run on an Illumina HiSeq 2500. The public reads were reanalyzed by TCRdb: fastp trimming at Q25, MiXCR alignment, in-frame beta chains only. Here each entry gathers all rows of one CDR3 protein and keeps the most common genes and DNA. Across this sample there are about half a million distinct CDR3 sequences, with 7.6% seen only once. Together, the top ten hold 13% of the sample.

The receptor was isolated from a man aged 50-75 years who received an inactivated influenza vaccine. Donor details come from another sample of the same person, matched by shared clones. The receptor chain draws on TRBV12-3 or TRBV12-4 and TRBJ2-6; TRBD2 fits 12 bases in the junction. The sample was PBMCs from blood, taken about 24 months after vaccination. The nucleotides read TGTGCCAGCAGTGCCGGACTAGCGGGAAACTCTGGGGCCAACGTCCTGACTTTC. The resulting protein is CASSAGLAGNSGANVLTF.